These 8 T cell receptor beta chains originate from one sample sequenced in a study of vaccination effects on CD4 cells after COVID-19. Antigen-specific CD4+ T cells were expanded (with viral peptide pools) by the ViraFEST assay ahead of sequencing. Cells that had been cultured for 10 days were the source of isolated CD4+ T cells. Their target antigens are unknown. Sequencing was performed with immunoSEQ multiplex PCR; in TCRdb, only in-frame clones are kept and a portion is missing. In the table there are tens of thousands of clones, roughly two thirds of which are singletons. Specimen: CD4+ T cells from PBMCs cultured with HCoV-229E spike peptides, collected before COVID-19 vaccination. All receptors come from a human donor who received a COVID-19 vaccine.

The gene calls are TRBV20-1 and TRBJ2-5; TRBD2 agrees at 8 bases. Per the germline V gene, CDR1 is DFQATT and CDR2 is SNEGSKA (reference sequence). The junction had 11 bases not matched to a gene; V was cut back by 3 bases and J by 5 bases. The CDR3 consists of 15 residues. The CDR3 DNA follows: TGCAGTGCTAGTGCCGGGGGGGGGCAATCGGAGACCCAGTACTTC. Encoded protein: CSASAGGGQSETQYF.

The V call is TRBV29-1, the J call TRBJ1-1; D is uncertain. CDR3 length equals 11 residues. The germline CDR1 and CDR2 sequences are SQVTM and ANQGSEA. Trimming stripped 4 bases from V and 11 bases from J, with 14 bases between. CDR3 region: CSVGSSNPAFF. In DNA, the CDR3 is TGCAGCGTTGGTTCCTCGAACCCGGCTTTCTTT. The full variable domain, rest sourced from reference TRBV29-1 and TRBJ1-1, is SAVISQKPSRDICQRGTSLTIQCQVDSQVTMMFWYRQQPGQSLTLIATANQGSEATYESGFVIDKFPISRPNLTFSTLTVSNMSPEDSSIYLCSVGSSNPAFFGQGTRLTVV.

The rearrangement uses TRBV6-5 and TRBJ2-3; 9 bases match TRBD2. After removal of 5 bases from V and 4 bases from J, the junction contained 4 bases not matched to a gene. Looked up from germline, CDR1 is MNHEY and CDR2 is SVGAGI. The CDR3 length is 14 residues. CDR3 loop: CASSPGLASDTQYF. In DNA form, the CDR3 reads TGTGCCAGCAGTCCCGGACTAGCGTCAGATACGCAGTATTTT.

This clone occurred a few times. The chain carries TRBV27 and TRBJ1-1, with D unresolved. Trimming took off 3 bases at V and 6 bases at J, with 17 bases between the two ends. CDR3 size: 15 residues. Germline V gene data show CDR1 as MNHEY and CDR2 as SMNVEV (reference sequence). CDR3 DNA sequence: TGTGCCAGCAGTTTCGCCTCGGCGGGTCAGGCTGAAGCTTTCTTT. Encoded protein: CASSFASAGQAEAFF.

The gene calls are TRBV10-3 and TRBJ2-7, with TRBD2 identical over 8 bases. V shed 4 bases and J 1 base; nucleotides not matched to a gene: 6. Per germline, CDR1 ENHRY and CDR2 SYGVKD. The CDR3 length is 15 residues. The CDR3 DNA is TGTGCCATCAGTGGAGGTGTAGCGGGATCCTACGAGCAGTACTTC. This codes for CAISGGVAGSYEQYF.

This rearrangement joins TRBV5-4 to TRBJ2-3, with 11 bases fitting TRBD2. Germline V gene data show CDR1 as SGHNT and CDR2 as YYREEE (reference sequence). V lost 4 bases to trimming and J lost 2 bases; unmatched junction nucleotides: 6. This CDR3 contains 16 residues. The CDR3 reads CASSPGTSGPTDTQYF. CDR3 DNA sequence: TGTGCCAGCAGCCCTGGGACTAGCGGACCCACAGATACGCAGTATTTT.

The chain uses TRBV28 and TRBJ1-2, with 8 nucleotides matching TRBD1. V lost 5 bases, J lost 4 bases, and 6 bases stayed unmatched. Germline V gene data show CDR1 as MDHEN and CDR2 as SYDVKM. The CDR3 has 14 residues. As DNA, the CDR3 is TGTGCCAGCAGTACATCTGACAGGGGCTATGGCTACACCTTC. This gives the protein CASSTSDRGYGYTF.

This sequence joins TRBV4-1 and TRBJ2-7; TRBD1 aligns across 9 bases. CDR3 length: 15 amino acids. Germline trimming cut 3 bases from V and 4 bases from J; bases unmatched to any gene: 7. In germline, CDR1 is MGHRA, CDR2 YSYEKL. This chain's CDR3 is CASSHNPGQGYEQYF. As DNA, the CDR3 is TGCGCCAGCAGCCACAACCCCGGACAGGGGTACGAGCAGTACTTC.